This is a list of T cell receptor beta chains from one sample in a study of tumor-infiltrating lymphocytes in localized non-small cell lung cancer. Profiled with immunoSEQ multiplex PCR; TCRdb holds only in-frame clones, not every one. Of 20,000 to 25,000 clones in the sample, around 64% were seen once. The sequenced sample consisted of lung tumor tissue. The receptor set was obtained from a human donor with non-small cell lung cancer. Each CDR3 is given with its conserved first and last residue. The D gene is left open where the match is weak. The listing skips clone size in some rows; elsewhere it reads once, few, many or a size class.

clone size,D gene,J gene,V gene,CDR3 DNA,CDR3 protein
few,-,TRBJ1-1,TRBV6-1,TGTGCCACCCGGACCGAGAACACTGAAGCTTTCTTT,CATRTENTEAFF
-,-,TRBJ2-1,TRBV5-6,TGTGCCAGCAGCGACCCCCAGCGGAACCTCTACAATGAGCAGTTCTTC,CASSDPQRNLYNEQFF
-,-,TRBJ2-7,TRBV7-3,TGTGCCAGCAGCTTAGGCGCTAACTCCTACGAGCAGTACTTC,CASSLGANSYEQYF
-,-,TRBJ2-2,TRBV7-7,TGTGCCAGCAGCCATCAACCGGGGGACGGGGAGCTGTTTTTT,CASSHQPGDGELFF
few,-,TRBJ2-2,TRBV6-5,TGTGCCAGCGGCTCAGGGCGGAAGAACACCGGGGAGCTGTTTTTT,CASGSGRKNTGELFF
-,-,TRBJ2-6,TRBV5-1,TGCGCCAGCAGCCTATCAGGTCTAGTCAACGTCCTGACTTTC,CASSLSGLVNVLTF
-,-,TRBJ1-1,TRBV12-5,TGTGCTAGTGGTTTAGAACGCAACACTGAAGCTTTCTTT,CASGLERNTEAFF
-,-,TRBJ2-2,TRBV6-1,TGTGCCAGTACCCTGGTCCGCACCGGGGAGCTGTTTTTT,CASTLVRTGELFF
few,-,TRBJ1-1,TRBV5-5,TGTGCCAGCGAGGAAGGGACTGAAGCTTTCTTT,CASEEGTEAFF
-,TRBD2,TRBJ2-1,TRBV11-2,TGTGCCAGCAGCTTAGGGGCGGGAGAATCTGTATATGAGCAGTTCTTC,CASSLGAGESVYEQFF
once,-,TRBJ2-7,TRBV4-1,TGCGCCAGCAGCCAAGCGGGTCAGTACCCCTACGAGCAGTACTTC,CASSQAGQYPYEQYF
few,-,TRBJ1-5,TRBV2,TGTGCCAGCAGTGAATCCGCGGTGGGTCAGCCCCAGCATTTT,CASSESAVGQPQHF
-,-,TRBJ1-5,TRBV18,TGTGCCAGCTCACGAATGGACGTCCAGCCCCAGCATTTT,CASSRMDVQPQHF
-,-,TRBJ1-5,TRBV6-6,TGTGCCAGCAGTTACTCGGGGGGCGCCGGTCAGCCCCAGCATTTT,CASSYSGGAGQPQHF
-,-,TRBJ2-4,TRBV2,TGTGCCAGCAGTGACTACCAAATTTTGAACATTCAGTACTTC,CASSDYQILNIQYF
once,TRBD1,TRBJ1-1,TRBV12-5,TGTGCTAGTGGTCCCGGGACAGGGGGCACTGAAGCTTTCTTT,CASGPGTGGTEAFF
-,-,TRBJ1-5,TRBV6-5,TGTGCCAGCCGCCTGACAGTGGAGCAGCCCCAGCATTTT,CASRLTVEQPQHF
-,TRBD2,TRBJ2-7,TRBV5-1,TGCGCCAGCAGCACCTGGACTAGCGGGATGGCCTACGAGCAGTACTTC,CASSTWTSGMAYEQYF
once,-,TRBJ1-6,TRBV28,TGTGCCAGCAGCTCTATCGTAAGAGGGGTTAATTCACCCCTCCACTTT,CASSSIVRGVNSPLHF
few,-,TRBJ2-2,TRBV5-4,TGTGCCAGCAGCCAACGCAGGACAGCCACGAACACCGGGGAGCTGTTTTTT,CASSQRRTATNTGELFF
-,-,TRBJ2-7,TRBV11-2,TGTGCCAGCAGCTCCATTTTTATAGGACGTGGCTACGAGCAGTACTTC,CASSSIFIGRGYEQYF
few,TRBD1,TRBJ1-1,TRBV19,TGTGCCAGTAGTGGTCCGACAGGGTTGGACACTGAAGCTTTCTTT,CASSGPTGLDTEAFF
few,-,TRBJ1-2,TRBV5-1,TGCGCCAGCAGTTCTCCGGGGTTGAACTATGGCTACACCTTC,CASSSPGLNYGYTF
-,-,TRBJ2-1,TRBV28,TGTGCCAGCACCACAGCCTCCTACAATGAGCAGTTCTTC,CASTTASYNEQFF
-,-,TRBJ1-5,TRBV4-2,TGTGCCAGCAGCTTGGAAGGTGGAGATCAGCCCCAGCATTTT,CASSLEGGDQPQHF
-,-,TRBJ2-3,TRBV6-1,TGTGCCAGCAGTGAATGGACTCTAAGGGCAGATACGCAGTATTTT,CASSEWTLRADTQYF
-,-,TRBJ1-5,TRBV5-5,TGTGCCAGCAGCTTGGGAGGACAGCTTTCTCACCAGCCCCAGCATTTT,CASSLGGQLSHQPQHF
once,-,TRBJ2-7,TRBV2,TGTGCCAGCAGGTGGGAGGCTCTCGAGCAGTACTTC,CASRWEALEQYF
-,-,TRBJ1-5,TRBV2,TGTGCCAGCAGTCCCAAAAGGAGGGGAAGGTTGGATACCCTCAATCAGCCCCAGCATTTT,CASSPKRRGRLDTLNQPQHF
-,TRBD2,TRBJ2-3,TRBV2,TGTGCCAGCAGCCCCGGACTAGCGGGAAAGGATACGCAGTATTTT,CASSPGLAGKDTQYF
-,TRBD1,TRBJ1-1,TRBV6-5,TGTGCCAGCAGCGTCGACAGGGTTAGTTGGAAAGCTTTCTTT,CASSVDRVSWKAFF
-,TRBD1,TRBJ2-5,TRBV27,TGTGCCAGCAGTTTAACGACAGGGGACGTGACCCAGTACTTC,CASSLTTGDVTQYF
-,-,TRBJ1-1,TRBV2,TGTGCCAGCAGGACCATGAACACTGAAGCTTTCTTT,CASRTMNTEAFF